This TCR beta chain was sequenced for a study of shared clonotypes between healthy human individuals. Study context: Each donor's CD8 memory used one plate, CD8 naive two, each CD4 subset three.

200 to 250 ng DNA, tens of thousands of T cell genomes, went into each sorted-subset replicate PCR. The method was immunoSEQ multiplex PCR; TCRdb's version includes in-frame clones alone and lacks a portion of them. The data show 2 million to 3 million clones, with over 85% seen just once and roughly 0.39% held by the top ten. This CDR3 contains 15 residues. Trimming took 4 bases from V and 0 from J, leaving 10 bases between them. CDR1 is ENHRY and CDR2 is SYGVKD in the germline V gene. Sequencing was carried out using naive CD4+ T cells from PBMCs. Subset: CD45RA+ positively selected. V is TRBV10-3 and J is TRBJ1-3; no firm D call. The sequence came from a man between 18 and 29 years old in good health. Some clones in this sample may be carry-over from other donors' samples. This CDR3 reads CAISADTYSGNTIYF. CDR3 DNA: TGTGCCATCAGTGCAGACACGTACTCTGGAAACACCATATATTTT.